A single sample gave rise to the 9 T cell receptor beta chains below, sequenced in a study of blood T cell repertoires in COVID-19. Generated by immunoSEQ multiplex PCR, the TCRdb table keeps only in-frame clones and is missing some. The sample has some 340,000 clones, 85% to 95% seen once. Sequencing input: PBMCs or T cells enriched from blood (not recorded which). These receptors were obtained from a woman in her twenties or thirties who had been exposed to COVID-19.

This chain joins TRBV6-4 and TRBJ1-2; D ambiguous. The CDR3 is made up of 12 amino acids. Between the trimmed V and J ends, which lost 2 bases and 13 bases, there was a span of 14 bases. Per the germline V gene, CDR1 is MRHNA and CDR2 is SNTAGT. CDR3 region: CASSDSGPMATF. The CDR3, as DNA: TGTGCCAGCAGTGACAGCGGCCCCATGGCCACCTTC.

The rearrangement uses TRBV27 and TRBJ2-5, with a weak D call TRBD1 (6 bases). The CDR3 runs to 17 residues. Looked up from germline, CDR1 is MNHEY and CDR2 is SMNVEV (reference sequence). The V end lost 5 bases, the J end lost 1 base, and 20 bases lay between the germline ends. DNA for the CDR3: TGTGCCAGCAGTCCTTATCTCCTGGGACACGTCCAAGAGACCCAGTACTTC. Its protein product is CASSPYLLGHVQETQYF.

This clone was found once. This chain connects TRBV6-5 to TRBJ2-3; D may be TRBD2 (6 bases). Trimming left V 2 bases short and J 6 bases short, with 15 bases between. The CDR3 spans 15 residues. Germline CDR1 reads MNHEY; CDR2 reads SVGAGI. The CDR3, as DNA: TGTGCCAGCAGTTACAACCCGACTAGTGGGGATACGCAGTATTTT. Its translation: CASSYNPTSGDTQYF.

This rearrangement joins TRBV30 to TRBJ1-1; possibly TRBD1 for D (5 bases). Germline V gives CDR1 GTSNPN, CDR2 SVGIG (reference sequence). The CDR3 totals 13 residues. V was clipped by 4 bases and J by 1 base, with 10 bases between them. This chain's CDR3 is CAWNQGGNTEAFF. The CDR3 DNA follows: TGTGCCTGGAACCAGGGTGGGAACACTGAAGCTTTCTTT. Full variable domain (remainder filled in from reference TRBV30 and TRBJ1-1): SQTIHQWPATLVQPVGSPLSLECTVEGTSNPNLYWYRQAAGRGLQLLFYSVGIGQISSEVPQNLSASRPQDRQFILSSKKLLLSDSGFYLCAWNQGGNTEAFFGQGTRLTVV.

The CDR3 spells CASSYSRVLQETQYF. CDR3 coding DNA: TGTGCCAGCAGTTACTCGAGGGTCCTTCAAGAGACCCAGTACTTC. This chain joins TRBV6-6 and TRBJ2-5; D might be TRBD2 (5 bases). This CDR3 region has 15 residues. Between the trimmed V and J ends, which lost 0 bases and 2 bases, there was a span of 10 bases. Germline V gene data show CDR1 as MNHNY and CDR2 as SVGAGI (reference sequence).

This rearrangement joins TRBV6-4 to TRBJ2-1, with a weak D call TRBD2 (6 bases). The CDR3 is 15 residues long. CDR1 is MRHNA and CDR2 is SNTAGT in the germline V gene. With 1 base removed from V and 8 bases from J, the gap between germline ends came to 15 bases. The CDR3 here is CASSDFTAGYDEQFF. The CDR3 bases are TGTGCCAGCAGTGACTTCACGGCGGGGTACGATGAGCAGTTCTTC.

This clone was observed once. This chain uses TRBV7-8 with TRBJ2-2; 8 nucleotides agree with TRBD2. The trim removed 0 bases at V and 8 bases at J, leaving 8 bases unmatched. This CDR3 is built from 16 residues. Germline CDR1 SGHVS, CDR2 FQNEAQ. The CDR3 coding sequence is TGTGCCAGCAGCTTAGCCAGTCGGGGGGGAAGTGGGGAGCTGTTTTTT. Protein: CASSLASRGGSGELFF.

The V and J genes are TRBV25-1 and TRBJ1-3; 7 bases map to TRBD1. This CDR3 region has 15 residues. In germline, CDR1 is MGHDK, CDR2 SYGVNS. After removal of 11 bases from V and 0 bases from J, the junction contained 10 bases not matched to a gene. The CDR3 region has the DNA TGTGCCGAAAGGGGACAGCCGTACTCTGGAAACACCATATATTTT. The encoded protein is CAERGQPYSGNTIYF.

This sequence joins TRBV28 and TRBJ1-6; D is possibly TRBD1 (6 bases). V lost 3 bases, J lost 10 bases, and 13 bases lay in between. The CDR3 has 14 residues. Germline V gene sequence: CDR1 MDHEN, CDR2 SYDVKM. The CDR3 nucleotides read TGTGCCAGCAGTTTCGGACAGACTGGGTCACCCCTCCACTTT. This codes for CASSFGQTGSPLHF.